The clone carrying this T cell receptor (beta chain) appeared once. Its specificity is not known. This specimen comes from a study of spatial heterogeneity in lung cancer. Notes on the study in general: Relative to follow-up, resection was when ubiquitous expanded tumor TCRs appeared more in blood.

Individual TCR cDNA molecules each bore their own unique molecular identifier. MiXCR, applied by TCRdb to the 5' RACE reads, yields one record per CDR3 protein. This sample has around 45,000 distinct CDR3 sequences; about an eighth occur once, and the top ten carry about 55%. Time point of the sample: sample taken at primary tumor resection. Extraction of whole RNA from tumor, nontumor lung or frozen PBMC preceded unsorted sequencing. CDR1 and CDR2 from the germline V gene are SGHRS and YFSETQ. The junction had 13 bases not matched to a gene; V was cut back by 3 bases and J by 2 bases. The CDR3 consists of 18 residues.

The rearrangement joins TRBV5-1 to TRBJ2-5; 10 positions match TRBD2. Sequences were derived from PBMCs, sampled at surgery. This sequence was found in a male donor with early-stage non-small cell lung cancer. The CDR3 region has the DNA TGCGCCAGCAGCTCCGGGACGGCCGGGACTAGCGTACAAGAGACCCAGTACTTC. This translates into CASSSGTAGTSVQETQYF. The full variable domain, completed using reference TRBV5-1 and TRBJ2-5, is KAGVTQTPRYLIKTRGQQVTLSCSPISGHRSVSWYQQTPGQGLQFLFEYFSETQRNKGNFPGRFSGRQFSNSRSEMNVSTLELGDSALYLCASSSGTAGTSVQETQYFGPGTRLLVL.